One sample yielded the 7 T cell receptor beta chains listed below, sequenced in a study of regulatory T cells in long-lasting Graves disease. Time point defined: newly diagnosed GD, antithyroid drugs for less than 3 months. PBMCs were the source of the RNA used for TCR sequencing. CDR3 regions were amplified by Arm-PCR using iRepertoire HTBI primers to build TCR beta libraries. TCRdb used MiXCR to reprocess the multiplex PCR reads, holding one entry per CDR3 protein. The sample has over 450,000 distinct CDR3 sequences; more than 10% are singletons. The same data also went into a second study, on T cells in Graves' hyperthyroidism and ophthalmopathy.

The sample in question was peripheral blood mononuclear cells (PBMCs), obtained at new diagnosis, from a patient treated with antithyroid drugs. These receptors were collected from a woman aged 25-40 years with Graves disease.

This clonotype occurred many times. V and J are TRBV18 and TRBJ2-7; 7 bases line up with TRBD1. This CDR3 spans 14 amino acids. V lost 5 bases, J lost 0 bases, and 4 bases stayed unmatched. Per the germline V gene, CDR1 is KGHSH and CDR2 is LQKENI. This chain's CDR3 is CASSTGTDSYEQYF. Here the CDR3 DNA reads TGTGCCAGCTCAACCGGGACAGACTCCTACGAGCAGTACTTC. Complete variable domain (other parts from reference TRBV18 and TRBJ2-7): NAGVMQNPRHLVRRRGQEARLRCSPMKGHSHVYWYRQLPEEGLKFMVYLQKENIIDESGMPKERFSAEFPKEGPSILRIQQVVRGDSAAYFCASSTGTDSYEQYFGPGTRLTVT.

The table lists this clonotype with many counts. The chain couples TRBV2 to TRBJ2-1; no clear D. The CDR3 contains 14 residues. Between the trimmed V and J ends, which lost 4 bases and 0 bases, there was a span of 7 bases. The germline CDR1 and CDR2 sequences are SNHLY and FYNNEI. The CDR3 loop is CASSASSSYNEQFF. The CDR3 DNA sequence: TGTGCCAGCAGTGCTTCTTCCTCCTACAATGAGCAGTTCTTC.

The CDR3 DNA follows: TGTGCCAGCAGCTTGCACACCGGGCGTAATTCACCCCTCCACTTT. This gives the protein CASSLHTGRNSPLHF. The chain couples TRBV7-6 to TRBJ1-6; the D is unclear. The CDR3 spans 15 residues. The V end was cut by 3 bases, the J end by 6 bases, with 12 bases between. Germline V gives CDR1 SGHVS, CDR2 FNYEAQ.

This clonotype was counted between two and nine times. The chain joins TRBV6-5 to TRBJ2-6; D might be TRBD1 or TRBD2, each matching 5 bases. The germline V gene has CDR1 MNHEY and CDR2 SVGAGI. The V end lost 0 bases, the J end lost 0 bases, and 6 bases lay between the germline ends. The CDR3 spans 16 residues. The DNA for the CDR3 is TGTGCCAGCAGTTACTCTGGGGGCTCTGGGGCCAACGTCCTGACTTTC. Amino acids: CASSYSGGSGANVLTF.

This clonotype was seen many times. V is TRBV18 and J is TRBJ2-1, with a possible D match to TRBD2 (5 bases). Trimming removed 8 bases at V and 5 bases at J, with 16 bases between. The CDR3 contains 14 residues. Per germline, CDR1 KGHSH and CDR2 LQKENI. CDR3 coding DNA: TGTGCCAGCGCCACCGGCGGGTCGAACAATGAGCAGTTCTTC. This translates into CASATGGSNNEQFF.

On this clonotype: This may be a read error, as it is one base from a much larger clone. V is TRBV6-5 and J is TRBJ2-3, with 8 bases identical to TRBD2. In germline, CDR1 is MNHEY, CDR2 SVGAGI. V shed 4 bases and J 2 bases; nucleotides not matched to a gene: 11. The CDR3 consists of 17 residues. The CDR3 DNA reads TGTGCCAGCAGTTGTCGACAGGAGCGGGGGTTCACAGATACGCAGTATTTT. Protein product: CASSCRQERGFTDTQYF.

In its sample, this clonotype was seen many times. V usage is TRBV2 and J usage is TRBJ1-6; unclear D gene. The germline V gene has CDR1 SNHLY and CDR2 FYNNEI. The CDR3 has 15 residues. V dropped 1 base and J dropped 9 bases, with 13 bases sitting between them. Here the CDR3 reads CASSEDYFIGSPLHF. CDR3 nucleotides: TGTGCCAGCAGTGAAGATTACTTTATCGGTTCACCCCTCCACTTT. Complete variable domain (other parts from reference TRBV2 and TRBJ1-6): EPEVTQTPSHQVTQMGQEVILRCVPISNHLYFYWYRQILGQKVEFLVSFYNNEISEKSEIFDDQFSVERPDGSNFTLKIRSTKLEDSAMYFCASSEDYFIGSPLHFGNGTRLTVT.